One and the same sample provided the 23 T cell receptor beta chains below, sequenced in a study of T cells after yellow fever vaccination. TCRdb analysed the 5' RACE reads with MiXCR anew, one entry per CDR3 protein. The sample holds around 72,000 distinct CDR3 sequences; around 7.7% are singletons and the top ten take over 25%. This specimen was CD8+ T cells sorted from PBMCs, taken 9 to 10 days after the first yellow fever vaccination. The receptors derive from a man younger than 35 who received the YFV17D yellow fever vaccine.

The J gene is TRBJ1-1, the V gene TRBV19; D is undetermined. Germline V gene data show CDR1 as LNHDA and CDR2 as SQIVND (reference sequence). Trimming cost V 3 bases and J 0 bases, with 5 bases left between them. This CDR3 has 13 amino acids. The CDR3 loop reads CASSITVNTEAFF. CDR3 sequence (DNA): TGTGCCAGTAGTATTACAGTGAACACTGAAGCTTTCTTT.

The chain employs TRBV6-1 and TRBJ2-7, with TRBD1 matching 8 bases. CDR1 is MNHNS, CDR2 SASEGT, per germline. The V gene end was trimmed by 6 bases and the J gene end by 0 bases; junction bases not matched to a gene: 7. The CDR3 loop spans 15 amino acids. Written as DNA, the CDR3 is TGTGCCAGCAGGCCCCGGGACAGGAGCTCCTACGAGCAGTACGTC. Protein product: CASRPRDRSSYEQYV.

This clonotype was seen many times. The chain employs TRBV9 and TRBJ2-2; D may match TRBD1 or TRBD2 (5 bases each). Trimming stripped 4 bases from V and 6 bases from J, with 16 bases between. The CDR3 loop spans 15 amino acids. The germline V gene has CDR1 SGDLS and CDR2 YYNGEE. As DNA, the CDR3 is TGTGCCAGCAGCCCAAGGTGGGGGACCCCCGGGGAGCTGTTTTTT. It translates to CASSPRWGTPGELFF.

The rearrangement uses TRBV20-1 and TRBJ1-5; D not certain. V lost 3 bases and J lost 3, with 15 bases in between. Germline loops: CDR1 DFQATT, CDR2 SNEGSKA (reference sequence). This CDR3 spans 15 amino acids. CDR3 sequence reads: CSARAMEGYNQPQHF. In DNA form, the CDR3 reads TGCAGTGCTAGGGCAATGGAGGGATACAATCAGCCCCAGCATTTT.

This clonotype has only a few counts. The CDR3 is CSFSGGDRGLNEQFF. The CDR3 DNA follows: TGCAGTTTCTCCGGAGGGGACAGGGGGCTCAATGAGCAGTTCTTC. The V call is TRBV20-1, the J call TRBJ2-1; TRBD1 matches 12 bases. The CDR3 loop spans 15 amino acids. Germline V CDR1 and CDR2: DFQATT, SNEGSKA (reference sequence). The V segment lost 8 bases and the J segment 6 bases; nucleotides outside the gene matches: 11.

In its sample, this clonotype was seen many times. The chain couples TRBV7-2 to TRBJ2-7; 7 bases line up with TRBD1. The V and J ends lost 1 base and 6 bases, in that order; junction bases with no gene match: 9. This CDR3 is built from 15 residues. Germline assignment: CDR1 SGHTA and CDR2 FQGNSA. The CDR3 protein is CASSLGFGQASEQYV. DNA for the CDR3: TGTGCCAGCAGCTTAGGTTTCGGACAGGCTAGCGAGCAGTACGTC.

The chain carries TRBV7-2 and TRBJ1-2; 8 bases agree with TRBD1. The CDR3 is 16 residues long. Germline trimming cut 0 bases from V and 8 bases from J; bases unmatched to any gene: 11. The V gene's germline CDR1 is SGHTA and CDR2 FQGNSA. The CDR3 protein is CASSLAAGGHLNGYTF. In DNA form, the CDR3 reads TGTGCCAGCAGCTTAGCGGCAGGGGGCCATTTAAACGGCTACACCTTC.

This clonotype was found a few times. This chain uses TRBV19 with TRBJ2-3; tentatively, D is TRBD1 (5 bases). CDR3 length: 12 amino acids. Trimming removed 3 bases at V and 6 bases at J, with 7 bases between. Germline-derived CDR1 and CDR2 are LNHDA and SQIVND (reference sequence). In DNA form, the CDR3 reads TGTGCCAGTAGTATGGGGCTGGATACGCAGTATTTT. Translation: CASSMGLDTQYF. The variable domain in full, completed from reference TRBV19 and TRBJ2-3, reads DGGITQSPKYLFRKEGQNVTLSCEQNLNHDAMYWYRQDPGQGLRLIYYSQIVNDFQKGDIAEGYSVSREKKESFPLTVTSAQKNPTAFYLCASSMGLDTQYFGPGTRLTVL.

The sample holds many counts of this clonotype. In DNA, the CDR3 is TGCGCCAGCAGCCAAGATAGGACAGCCGGAAACACCATATATTTT. Amino acid sequence: CASSQDRTAGNTIYF. The J gene is TRBJ1-3, the V gene TRBV4-1, with D tentatively TRBD1 (6 bases). CDR1 MGHRA and CDR2 YSYEKL come from the germline V gene. The CDR3 covers 15 residues. Trimming pared 0 bases from V and 4 bases from J, leaving 10 bases between.

This clonotype was seen many times. The J gene is TRBJ2-3, the V gene TRBV6-4; 7 bases line up with TRBD2. J was trimmed by 2 bases and V by 2 bases; bases with no gene match: 4. CDR3 length: 15 residues. Germline CDR1 MRHNA, CDR2 SNTAGT. The CDR3 sequence is CASSDGGGTTDTQYF. The CDR3 region has the DNA TGTGCCAGCAGTGACGGGGGGGGGACCACAGATACGCAGTATTTT.

This clonotype was seen ten or more times. The chain links TRBV29-1 to TRBJ2-1; D ambiguous. This CDR3 contains 12 residues. The V gene's germline CDR1 is SQVTM and CDR2 ANQGSEA. V was cut by 5 bases and J by 8 bases, with 13 bases left in between. The DNA for the CDR3 is TGCAGCGTTCAGTACTTTGGTGATGAGCAGTTCTTC. It specifies CSVQYFGDEQFF.

This clonotype was found many times. The chain carries TRBV29-1 and TRBJ2-1; the match to TRBD1 covers 8 bases. The CDR3 loop spans 12 amino acids. V shed 7 bases and J 6 bases; nucleotides not matched to a gene: 5. Per the germline V gene, CDR1 is SQVTM and CDR2 is ANQGSEA. CDR3 amino acids: CSAVDRGNEQFF. The CDR3 nucleotides are TGCAGCGCCGTCGACAGGGGCAATGAGCAGTTCTTC.

At least ten counts were recorded for this clonotype. The chain couples TRBV7-2 to TRBJ1-4, with D perhaps matching TRBD1 (6 bases). This CDR3 has 16 amino acids. Germline V gene sequence: CDR1 SGHTA, CDR2 FQGNSA. Trimming pared 5 bases from V and 8 bases from J, leaving 21 bases between. The CDR3 sequence: CASSPKGGEWFEKLFF. In DNA form, the CDR3 reads TGTGCCAGCAGCCCCAAAGGGGGGGAGTGGTTCGAAAAACTGTTTTTT.

This clonotype has a count of ten or more. The CDR3 is CASSSSQTLMNTEAFF. CDR3 in DNA: TGTGCCAGCAGCTCGTCGCAGACCTTAATGAACACTGAAGCTTTCTTT. This rearrangement joins TRBV7-9 to TRBJ1-1; D is ambiguous. Deletions cut 4 bases from V and 0 bases from J, with 15 bases between. The V gene's germline CDR1 is SEHNR and CDR2 FQNEAQ (reference sequence). This CDR3 is built from 16 residues.

This clonotype showed up just a few times. The V call is TRBV11-2, the J call TRBJ2-3, with D perhaps matching TRBD1 (5 bases). Trimming left V 3 bases short and J 2 bases short, with 18 bases between. Germline lookup yields CDR1 SGHAT and CDR2 FQNNGV. The CDR3 is 17 amino acids. The CDR3 sequence is CASSLYLHRQFTDTQYF. CDR3 nucleotide sequence: TGTGCCAGCAGCTTGTATCTCCACAGGCAATTCACAGATACGCAGTATTTT.

This clonotype has at least ten counts. The chain uses TRBV20-1 and TRBJ2-1; 8 nucleotides agree with TRBD1. J lost 9 bases, V lost 6 bases, and 16 bases had no gene match. This CDR3 is built from 15 residues. Germline V gives CDR1 DFQATT, CDR2 SNEGSKA (reference sequence). The CDR3 spells CSATPTGGFAGEQFF. The DNA of the CDR3 is TGCAGTGCCACCCCAACAGGGGGGTTTGCTGGTGAGCAGTTCTTC.

This clonotype has at least ten counts. V and J are TRBV12-3 or TRBV12-4 and TRBJ2-1; 16 bases are a match to TRBD2. V trimming: 3 bases; J trimming: 7 bases; junction bases outside the gene matches: 6. The CDR3 totals 17 residues. The chain's CDR3 is CASSFPGLAGGRNEQFF. In DNA, the CDR3 is TGTGCCAGCAGTTTTCCGGGACTAGCGGGGGGGAGAAATGAGCAGTTCTTC.

This clonotype has a count of ten or more. The rearrangement uses TRBV9 and TRBJ1-1, with 7 bases aligning to TRBD1. After removal of 3 bases from V and 3 bases from J, the junction contained 2 bases not matched to a gene. CDR3 length equals 13 residues. In germline, CDR1 is SGDLS, CDR2 YYNGEE. The CDR3 reads CASSAGGYTEAFF. CDR3 in DNA: TGTGCCAGCAGCGCAGGGGGGTACACTGAAGCTTTCTTT.

There are many counts of this clonotype. The chain uses TRBV29-1 and TRBJ1-1, with 8 positions matching TRBD1. CDR1 and CDR2 from the germline V gene are SQVTM and ANQGSEA. With 5 bases clipped from V and 6 bases from J, the junction kept 5 bases outside the gene matches. The CDR3 is made up of 12 amino acids. CDR3 nucleotide sequence: TGCAGCGTTCAGGGGGCGCCGGCTGAAGCTTTCTTT. Amino acids: CSVQGAPAEAFF.

The table lists this clonotype with many counts. This rearrangement joins TRBV7-9 to TRBJ2-7; 7 bases match TRBD2. This CDR3 spans 15 amino acids. J lost 3 bases, V lost 7 bases, and 12 bases had no gene match. In germline, CDR1 is SEHNR, CDR2 FQNEAQ (reference sequence). CDR3 DNA sequence: TGTGCCAGCACCCTCGCTGGGGGGGGGAGCTACGAGCAGTACGTC. It yields the protein CASTLAGGGSYEQYV.

In its sample, this clonotype was seen many times. V usage is TRBV7-3 and J usage is TRBJ2-3; 7 nucleotides align to TRBD1. The CDR3 runs 14 residues. V dropped 5 bases and J dropped 5; count of bases not matched to a gene: 7. Germline V lookup: CDR1 SGHTA, CDR2 FQGTGA. CDR3 in DNA: TGTGCCAGCAGCAAGGGACAGCCCGGAGATACGCAGTATTTT. Translated: CASSKGQPGDTQYF. Full variable domain (outside the CDR3, taken from reference TRBV7-3 and TRBJ2-3): GAGVSQTPSNKVTEKGKYVELRCDPISGHTALYWYRQSLGQGPEFLIYFQGTGAADDSGLPNDRFFAVRPEGSVSTLKIQRTERGDSAVYLCASSKGQPGDTQYFGPGTRLTVL.

This clonotype has only one observation. A much bigger clone sits one base away, suggesting this may be a read error. The V call is TRBV27, the J call TRBJ2-1; 9 nucleotides align to TRBD1. The CDR3 contains 13 residues. Germline CDR1 and CDR2: MNHEY and SMNVEV (reference sequence). The CDR3 DNA sequence: TGTGACAGCAGTTTACAGGGGGCAGATGAGCAGTTCTTC. This sequence encodes CDSSLQGADEQFF.

On this clonotype: Given a much more abundant clone one base away, this may be a read error. The chain links TRBV6-1 to TRBJ2-3; no definite D call. V was shortened by 5 bases and J by 6 bases, with 12 bases between the two germline ends. CDR3 length: 13 residues. Germline V lookup: CDR1 MNHNS, CDR2 SASEGT. CDR3 loop: CASSPHFPDTQYF. The CDR3 nucleotides read TGTGCCAGCAGTCCACATTTCCCGGATACGCAGTATTTT.